One T cell receptor (beta chain) is described in this entry. The antigen remains undetermined. Germline CDR1 ENHRY, CDR2 SYGVKD. The CDR3 sequence is 15 residues long. J lost 6 bases, V lost 0 bases, and 2 bases had no gene match. This record comes from a study of OX40 agonist ivuxolimab in advanced cancers. Study information: It was ivuxolimab, an agonistic anti-OX40 (CD134) antibody, that patients were treated with. Previous treatment with anti-PD-1, anti-PD-L1 or anti-CTLA-4 therapy was allowed; 40% had received some. Study-wide results and caveats: Clones of CD4+ and CD8+ blood T cells grew by week 6 at doses of 0.1 to 3.0 mg/kg. In the expanded peripheral T cells, antigen specificity was never determined.

This table comes from immunoSEQ multiplex PCR, and its TCRdb copy is limited to in-frame clones, with some not included. This table has fewer than 90,000 clones, 88% appearing once. This receptor was obtained from an adult with an advanced solid tumor such as melanoma, head and neck, liver or kidney cancer. The chain employs TRBV10-3 and TRBJ2-1; 10 bases are shared with TRBD2. The sample in question was CD4+ or CD8+ T cells sorted from blood, obtained in a trial of the OX40 agonist ivuxolimab. The CDR3 sequence: CAISESGLATNEQFF. In DNA, the CDR3 is TGTGCCATCAGTGAGTCGGGACTAGCGACCAATGAGCAGTTCTTC.